This TCR beta chain was obtained from a study of shared clonotypes between healthy human individuals. Generated by immunoSEQ multiplex PCR, the TCRdb table keeps only in-frame clones and is missing some. The sample contains around 2.5 million clones, 93% of which appear only once. This clone was observed a single time. Germline trimming cut 5 bases from V and 5 bases from J; bases unmatched to any gene: 8. The CDR3 runs 14 residues. CDR1 SGHTA and CDR2 FQGNSA come from the germline V gene. The chain recombines TRBV7-2 with TRBJ1-2, with 7 bases lining up with TRBD1. The sequence was obtained from a man younger than 35 in good health. Some clones in this sample may be carry-over from other donors' samples. The sample taken for sequencing was naive CD4+ T cells from PBMCs. Subset denoted: CD45RA+ positively selected. The DNA of the CDR3 is TGTGCCAGCAGCAGTTCACAGGGGAGGTATGGCTACACCTTC. Its translation is CASSSSQGRYGYTF. The complete variable domain, with remaining parts taken from reference TRBV7-2 and TRBJ1-2, reads GAGVSQSPSNKVTEKGKDVELRCDPISGHTALYWYRQSLGQGLEFLIYFQGNSAPDKSGLPSDRFSAERTGGSVSTLTIQRTQQEDSAVYLCASSSSQGRYGYTFGSGTRLTVV.